This TCR beta chain came from a study of shared T cell receptors in the human thymus. Germline CDR1 LNHDA, CDR2 SQIVND (reference sequence). Trimming removed 5 bases from V and 8 bases from J; junction bases left unmatched: 8. CDR3 length: 16 amino acids. TCRdb's copy holds only in-frame clones and misses some; the assay was immunoSEQ multiplex PCR. The repertoire holds hundreds of thousands of clones, roughly 90% seen once, with approximately 0.011% in the top ten. In addition, the sample was reused for a study of human thymus T cells.

The receptor was derived from a boy under two years old with a congenital heart defect. This chain uses TRBV19 with TRBJ2-1; TRBD2 agrees at 14 bases. Sequencing used thymocytes. The CDR3 bases are TGTGCCAGTAGTCAAGGACTAGCGGGAGGTCCCGATGAGCAGTTCTTC. This gives the protein CASSQGLAGGPDEQFF.